The T cell receptor (beta chain) under discussion was sequenced for a study of CD8+ T cells in alopecia areata. Treatment here: oral pan-JAK inhibitor, 5-10 mg twice daily. Peripheral blood and lesional scalp punch biopsies came from alopecia areata patients. RNA, once extracted, was reverse transcribed into cDNA for use as the sequencing template. The method was immunoSEQ multiplex PCR; TCRdb's version includes in-frame clones alone and lacks a portion of them. The sample has approximately 150,000 clones, about 85% seen once. CDR1 is WSHSY, CDR2 SAAADI, per germline. The CDR3 runs to 11 residues. The V gene lost 10 bases and the J gene lost 6 bases, with 9 bases spanning the gap.

This material consisted of CD8+ T cells sorted from blood, taken at week 4, from a patient treated with tofacitinib. V and J are TRBV10-2 and TRBJ2-2, with D unresolved. The sequence derives from a human donor with alopecia areata. CDR3 residues: CATSLSGELFF. In nucleotides, the CDR3 is TGCGCCACCTCCCTCTCCGGGGAGCTGTTTTTT.